The next 13 T cell receptor beta chains were all read from a single sample in a study of monozygotic twins with inflammatory bowel disease. TCRdb derives one entry per CDR3 protein from the 5' RACE reads, leaving out DNA. The sample has about 160,000 distinct CDR3 sequences, and its top ten clones hold about 7.4%. The sequenced sample consisted of blood. Receptors originate from a human donor with ulcerative colitis or Crohn's disease, or a healthy co-twin of an affected twin (not recorded which).

The chain recombines TRBV7-8 with TRBJ2-7; as DNA is missing, the TRBD1 call by TCRdb cannot be tested. This CDR3 has 16 residues. The germline V gene has CDR1 SGHVS and CDR2 FQNEAQ. The CDR3 here is CASSLRAGAPNYEQYF.

The rearrangement joins TRBV6-5 to TRBJ1-3; absent DNA, TCRdb's TRBD1 call cannot be checked. The CDR3 consists of 17 residues. Germline CDR1 is MNHEY and CDR2 is SVGAGI. CDR3 region: CASSYFRGPSSGNTIYF.

The chain employs TRBV10-3 and TRBJ2-7. The CDR3 length is 15 residues. Germline loops: CDR1 ENHRY, CDR2 SYGVKD. CDR3 sequence reads: CAISEIRQATYEQYF.

This chain joins TRBV11-1 and TRBJ2-1; TCRdb returns TRBD1, unconfirmable since there is no DNA. The CDR3 runs 14 residues. Germline V CDR1 and CDR2: SGHAT, FQDESV (reference sequence). CDR3 protein: CASSPDPANNEQFF.

V usage is TRBV20-1 and J usage is TRBJ2-1; TCRdb proposes TRBD2, but this gene call is untestable without DNA. This CDR3 is built from 15 residues. Germline-derived CDR1 and CDR2 are DFQATT and SNEGSKA (reference sequence). CDR3 amino acids: CSARGGGTYRNEQFF.

CDR3 amino acids: CASSRQGINTGELFF. The J gene is TRBJ2-2, the V gene TRBV6-1; as DNA is missing, the TRBD1 call by TCRdb cannot be tested. This CDR3 spans 15 amino acids. The germline V gene has CDR1 MNHNS and CDR2 SASEGT.

The J gene is TRBJ1-1, the V gene TRBV21-1. TRBV21-1 is reported as a pseudogene. This CDR3 has 15 residues. This chain's CDR3 is CASSKGPQGVAEAFF.

CDR3 region: CASSWENEQYF. The V call is TRBV5-6, the J call TRBJ2-7. The CDR3 is made up of 11 amino acids. CDR1 is SGHDT and CDR2 is YYEEEE in the germline V gene.

The CDR3 protein is CASSQTSGSYEQYF. This rearrangement joins TRBV6-1 to TRBJ2-7; TCRdb designates TRBD2, a call that cannot be tested without DNA. CDR3 length: 14 amino acids. Germline CDR1 is MNHNS and CDR2 is SASEGT.

The rearrangement joins TRBV2 to TRBJ2-7; TCRdb lists TRBD2, though no DNA is available to test this call. Germline lookup yields CDR1 SNHLY and CDR2 FYNNEI. This CDR3 has 14 amino acids. The CDR3 protein is CASRIAGLAYEQYF.

V usage is TRBV6-5 and J usage is TRBJ2-3; TCRdb's assignment of TRBD1 cannot be checked, as there is no DNA. Germline V gene sequence: CDR1 MNHEY, CDR2 SVGAGI. The CDR3 is made up of 15 amino acids. Here the CDR3 reads CASSYSSQGGDTQYF.

This chain links TRBV5-1 with TRBJ2-7. The CDR3 is 14 amino acids. Germline V gives CDR1 SGHRS, CDR2 YFSETQ. CDR3 in amino acids: CASSFGQLTYEQYF.

The chain couples TRBV20-1 to TRBJ1-3; without DNA, the TCRdb call of TRBD1 cannot be checked. Germline CDR1 is DFQATT and CDR2 is SNEGSKA (reference sequence). The CDR3 has 15 amino acids. CDR3 residues: CSARASGTGGDTIYF.